This T cell receptor beta chain was recovered during a study of cytomegalovirus exposure and HLA in healthy donors (dated by TCRdb to between 2016 and 2019). Broadly, across the study: In an earlier analysis of approximately 640 of the donors, 276 Gb of sequence data and 90 million to 130 million unique TCR beta sequences from about 190 million T cells were reported. An early release covering roughly 640 HLA-typed donors comprised about 320 gigabases of sequencing data and 65 million to 100 million unique TCR sequences. Among the roughly 400 genotyped donors, approximately 82% belonged to the genetic ancestry cluster associated with self-reported Caucasian donors. The aim of the study was to test whether cataloging public T cell receptors could identify signatures of past pathogen exposure. The T cell repertoires of some 670 subjects were profiled by immunosequencing and related to cytomegalovirus serostatus. A separate validation cohort of roughly 130 different subjects was used in addition to the approximately 640-subject first cohort. The study combined high-throughput TCR immunosequencing, statistical association of individual TCRs with disease status, and machine learning to predict cytomegalovirus infection status. A later analysis re-analyzed previously published TCR beta repertoires from 600 to 850 donors and added high-resolution HLA genotyping to study TCR occurrence patterns. Rather than using new phenotypic data, the later analysis identified candidate immune exposures from TCR beta sequences and from how often those sequences occurred across donors. In an earlier analysis of roughly 600 of the donors, high-throughput TCR beta sequencing was used to judge whether each TCR beta V gene segment behaved as functional or pseudogenic. Donor age, sex, ethnicity and CMV serostatus were compiled alongside the repertoire data. A later genetic analysis took genome-wide SNP genotypes for about three fifths of the 666 donors and used that subset as a discovery cohort. All discovery cohort repertoires had been generated on a single sequencing platform. HLA typing included class I and class II loci at four-digit resolution. The number of typed donors differed by locus: about 629-630 for A, B, C, DRB1 and DQB1; 500 to 550 for DQA1; around 610 for DPA1; and about 470 for DPB1. Roughly 5 DR-DQ haplotypes were handled as single units for association and clustering, since linkage in the cohort was strong. Among some 410 genotyped donors of the cohort, an average of roughly 240,000 unique TCR beta nucleotide sequences were sequenced per donor, about a sixth of them non-productive.

Worth noting for this clone: Its antigen is currently not known. No base qualities exist here, and no much larger clone lies one base off it.

In total, fewer than 750 healthy bone marrow donors made up the cohort. At the time of sampling, every cohort member was nominally healthy, though immune exposures that went unrecorded were likely present. The donor tested CMV seropositive, placing the donor among the roughly 300 seropositive members of the cohort. Each donor provided a peripheral blood sample, and peripheral blood mononuclear cells were used for TCR beta sequencing. Genomic DNA was extracted from the blood cell samples with the Qiagen DNeasy Blood Extraction Kit. Paper-wide results and their limitations: Immune exposure information for the cohort was limited to CMV serostatus. While some public TCRs were present in many individuals, most TCR sequences turned up only very rarely across donors. Presence/absence analyses assumed roughly uniform sequencing depth across donors, an assumption that may not hold. The classifier was reported to diagnose cytomegalovirus status with high specificity and sensitivity in both the original cohort and the validation cohort. According to a later analysis, parvovirus B19, influenza, CMV and Epstein-Barr virus appeared linked to several top co-occurrence clusters. Linkage disequilibrium might explain the correlated functional status among segregating V segments, but an unknown experimental factor could not be ruled out. A total of 150 to 200 TCR beta chains were listed by the study as associated with cytomegalovirus. In a later analysis, 15,000 to 20,000 TCR beta sequences were associated with specific HLA alleles at a false discovery rate of 0.05. In a later genetic analysis, a missense DCLRE1C variant was associated with V-gene and J-gene trimming of TCR beta chains, and the association was replicated in an independent cohort. Some IMGT-functional V segments, including TRBV6-2 and TRBV6-3, could not be told apart with the 87-base-pair reads, so those segments were excluded. A further reported finding was that TCR beta sequences accurately predicted the HLA-A and HLA-B alleles for most subjects in the first cohort. According to a later genetic analysis, donors in an Asian-associated ancestry cluster had fewer N-insertions in productive TCRs than the approximately 650-donor mean. When HLA alleles, especially DR and DQ, strongly co-occurred, TCR associations were difficult to assign to individual alleles. Because counts were too low, around 17 rarely observed V segments, including chromosome 9 orphons, were left out of the earlier analysis of a few hundred of the donors. A later analysis found that most CMV-associated TCR beta chains appeared HLA-restricted, with HLA associations seemingly driven largely by CMV exposure. The cohort was sequenced for TCR beta chains only, and without alpha or paired-chain data the features that could be detected were limited. A few of the identified cytomegalovirus-associated TCR beta chains were confirmed in vitro to be specific for cytomegalovirus antigens. In an earlier analysis of about 540 of the donors, most TCR beta V segments were observed in productive rearrangements about 90% or about 30% of the time, broadly matching IMGT annotations. A cluster of highly shared sequence variants was judged likely to represent a technical artifact of the sequencing pipeline. The authors suggested that the approach could potentially be generalized to other disease states and immunological phenotypes. Compared with equally common non-associated chains, HLA-associated TCR beta chains in a later analysis were more clonally expanded and had lower generation probabilities. According to a later analysis, TCR association rates differed among HLA loci, with DRB1 alleles showing the most associated TCRs and HLA-C alleles showing the fewest. Because HLA typing was unavailable for some donors at each locus, only the typed subset was used in association tests.

The library relied on the immunoSEQ multiplex PCR assay. A mixture of 60 forward primers for TCR Vbeta segments and 13 reverse primers for TCR Jbeta segments was used in the multiplex PCR. The CDR3 region of rearranged TCR beta genes was amplified from genomic DNA by a multiplex PCR assay. The Illumina HiSeq System was used to sequence the amplified TCR beta libraries as 87-base-pair reads. In the original analysis: Across the 500 to 750 repertoires, a later analysis counted 80 million or so unique TCR beta chains, roughly 11 million of which were shared by at least two donors. Raw reads were error-corrected and collapsed into unique sequences by a nearest-neighbor algorithm in which closely related sequences were merged to remove PCR and sequencing errors. Alignment of CDR3 sequences to IMGT reference sequences was used to assign V, D and J gene segments. Each retained sequence needed at least a six-nucleotide match to both a V gene segment and a J gene segment. Rearrangements were called productive when the CDR3 lacked stop codons and stayed in frame with V and J; all others were non-productive. CDR3 was defined by IMGT convention, running from the second conserved V-encoded cysteine to the conserved J-encoded phenylalanine. The earlier analysis of about 590 of the donors excluded sequences that lacked an unambiguous match to a single V gene segment. In an earlier analysis of approximately 500 of the donors, a V segment was called functional when productive rearrangements were above 56.7%, and segregating when the standard deviation between donors exceeded 5%. A statistical classification framework was developed to diagnose cytomegalovirus status using the catalog of TCR beta chain sequences. A later analysis assigned V and J genes by comparing TCR nucleotide sequences with IMGT/GENE-DB human TR gene sequences. Using the TCRdist pipeline, a later analysis assigned CDR3 sequences along with most-parsimonious VDJ recombination scenarios. In a later analysis, each TCR beta chain was defined by its CDR3 amino acid sequence together with its V-gene family, and reads without a unique V-gene family were excluded. To address suspected cross-contamination and a sequencing artifact, a later analysis removed under 600 highly shared, low-generation-probability nucleotide sequences. A later analysis calculated a clonal expansion index for each public chain from normalized within-repertoire ranks of inferred template counts. In a later analysis, generation probabilities were computed using a VDJ recombination model fitted to out-of-frame rearrangements, and the results were checked against IGoR. In a later analysis, TCR-TCR, TCR-HLA and TCR-CMV co-occurrence was scored with hypergeometric tests, and a repertoire-size bias correction was applied to TCR pairs. A later analysis estimated false discovery rates by permuting HLA or CMV assignments 20 times. A later analysis grouped co-occurring TCRs with DBSCAN, adding TCRdist sequence similarity when clustering within HLA-allele-positive subsets. Co-occurrence clustering excluded repertoires with fewer than 30,000 or more than 120,000 public chains, plus five with anomalous nucleotide sharing. Entries here come from immuneACCESS through TCRdb and include only in-frame sequences with V and J called. Some clones fail to appear in such tables; in the studies checked, an unresolved V gene covers under half of the shortfall, and the cause of the remainder is unknown. D and trimming come from the DNA, and the V and J calls and clone size come from that table. The sample data list 150,000 to 250,000 clones, and 79% of these were observed just once. The top ten hold nearly 4.5% of the sample.

The V and J ends are trimmed by 1 base and 2 bases, leaving 13 bases between them. From a lookup of the germline V gene (reference sequence), CDR1 and CDR2 are SEHNR and FQNEAQ. The CDR3 runs 16 residues from the cysteine to the phenylalanine. The retained sequence is limited to the CDR3, 48 bases, with the frame set at the first base. Sequenced sample: PBMCs. The sequence was collected from a woman aged 25-40 years in good health and CMV-seropositive. Here the chain combines TRBV7-9 and TRBJ2-3, with TRBD2 tentatively as D gene (6 bases match). The CDR3 here reads CASSLVKRAPTDTQYF. Here is the DNA: TGTGCCAGCAGCTTAGTTAAGCGGGCCCCCACAGATACGCAGTATTTT. The variable domain in full, with residues beyond the CDR3 obtained from the reference TRBV7-9 and TRBJ2-3 genes, is DTGVSQNPRHKITKRGQNVTFRCDPISEHNRLYWYRQTLGQGPEFLTYFQNEAQLEKSRLLSDRFSAERPKGSFSTLEIQRTEQGDSAMYLCASSLVKRAPTDTQYFGPGTRLTVL.